This TCR beta chain emerged from a study of T cell responses to AZD1222 COVID-19 vaccine. Overall study results and limits: Among the donors, most were white British and more were female, and clonal diversity was possibly underestimated. Mapped onto spike, vaccine-associated CD4 TCRs spanned it and were dominant at 160-218 and 743-854.

Using immunoSEQ multiplex PCR, the repertoire was profiled, and TCRdb retains in-frame clones only, with some absent. The sample has fewer than 95,000 clones; roughly nine tenths are singletons. The germline V gene encodes CDR1 MNHEY and CDR2 SVGAGI. The CDR3 sequence is 11 residues long. Trimming removed 7 bases from V and 5 bases from J, with 9 bases in between. About this clone: Antigen unknown.

The clonotype originates from an adult in good health. The V call is TRBV6-5, the J call TRBJ2-7; no definite D call. Specimen: peripheral blood, collected on day 0 of AZD1222 vaccination. The CDR3 spells CASTSGNEQYF. Written as DNA, the CDR3 is TGTGCCAGCACCTCAGGAAACGAGCAGTACTTC.